One and the same sample provided the 23 T cell receptor beta chains below, sequenced in a study of T cells in narcolepsy. Profiling relied on immunoSEQ multiplex PCR, and the TCRdb table lists in-frame clones only, not all of them. The data hold about 29,000 clones, with 80% to 90% observed a single time. Sequenced sample: memory (CD45RA-) CD4+ T cells from blood. All receptors derive from a human donor in good health.

The gene calls are TRBV2 and TRBJ2-3; the D is unclear. CDR3 length: 14 amino acids. Trimming took off 4 bases at V and 3 bases at J, with 11 bases between the two ends. CDR1 and CDR2 from the germline V gene are SNHLY and FYNNEI. The CDR3, as DNA: TGTGCCAGCAGTGCCAGCAGGTGGACAGATACGCAGTATTTT. It codes for CASSASRWTDTQYF.

The rearrangement links TRBV5-1 to TRBJ1-1; D unclear. From germline, CDR1 is SGHRS and CDR2 YFSETQ. This CDR3 is built from 13 residues. The ends were cut back, 0 bases at V and 1 base at J, with 4 bases in the middle. CDR3 DNA sequence: TGCGCCAGCAGCTTGGAAGGGAACACTGAAGCTTTCTTT. This codes for CASSLEGNTEAFF.

This clone has just one count. The CDR3 DNA is TGCAGCGTTGAGGGGGGGCGAGGGTCCTACAATGAGCAGTTCTTC. Protein sequence: CSVEGGRGSYNEQFF. The chain has TRBV29-1 and TRBJ2-1; possibly TRBD2 for D (7 bases). The ends were cut back, 3 bases at V and 1 base at J, with 13 bases in the middle. The CDR3 length is 15 residues. Germline CDR1 and CDR2: SQVTM and ANQGSEA.

The chain carries TRBV19 and TRBJ2-2; maybe TRBD2 (6 bases). Trimming removed 3 bases at V and 0 bases at J, with 14 bases between. CDR1 LNHDA and CDR2 SQIVND come from the germline V gene (reference sequence). The CDR3 has 17 residues. The CDR3 reads CASSIISGNTNTGELFF. CDR3 DNA: TGTGCCAGTAGTATCATTAGCGGTAATACGAACACCGGGGAGCTGTTTTTT.

The chain carries TRBV9 and TRBJ1-5; the match to TRBD1 covers 7 bases. V lost 0 bases to trimming and J lost 3 bases; unmatched junction nucleotides: 12. This CDR3 has 18 amino acids. Germline V CDR1 and CDR2: SGDLS, YYNGEE. The CDR3 loop reads CASSVVGRGTGDNQPQHF. The CDR3 DNA reads TGTGCCAGCAGCGTAGTAGGGAGGGGAACAGGGGACAATCAGCCCCAGCATTTT.

This rearrangement joins TRBV28 to TRBJ2-1, with D perhaps given as TRBD1 or TRBD2 (5 bases each). CDR3 length: 11 amino acids. Germline-derived CDR1 and CDR2 are MDHEN and SYDVKM. The CDR3 bases are TGTACCACCGGGACGTTAGATGAGCAGTTCTTC. Translation gives CTTGTLDEQFF.

The V and J genes are TRBV30 and TRBJ1-1; 8 bases fit TRBD1. The CDR3 has 13 amino acids. Germline loops: CDR1 GTSNPN, CDR2 SVGIG (reference sequence). V shed 5 bases, J shed 8 bases, and the junction held 10 bases outside the gene matches. The CDR3 protein is CAWVYSDRVEAFF. For the CDR3, the DNA is TGTGCCTGGGTGTACTCGGACAGGGTGGAAGCTTTCTTT.

J is TRBJ2-2 and V is TRBV7-7; 11 bases map to TRBD2. The ends lost 10 bases at V and 6 bases at J; junction bases unmatched: 22. The CDR3 contains 19 residues. The germline gives CDR1 SSHAT, CDR2 FNYEAQ (reference sequence). CDR3 bases: TGTGCCATCCTGGGGCAATCTAGCGGGAGGCCGGAGAGGGCCGGGGAGCTGTTTTTT. This codes for CAILGQSSGRPERAGELFF.

The J gene is TRBJ1-5, the V gene TRBV7-8; D is perhaps TRBD1 (5 bases). Germline-derived CDR1 and CDR2 are SGHVS and FQNEAQ. Trimming stripped 1 base from V and 8 bases from J, with 12 bases between. There are 14 residues in the CDR3. The CDR3 DNA is TGTGCCAGCAGCTTAGGAGGGGATGGGAAGCCCCAGCATTTT. This sequence encodes CASSLGGDGKPQHF.

This clone has a handful of counts. The rearrangement links TRBV30 to TRBJ2-1; 7 positions agree with TRBD1. The V gene's germline CDR1 is GTSNPN and CDR2 SVGIG (reference sequence). J was trimmed by 3 bases and V by 7 bases; bases with no gene match: 6. The CDR3 contains 13 residues. The CDR3 DNA is TGTGCCTTAATCGGGACAGACTACAATGAGCAGTTCTTC. Its translation is CALIGTDYNEQFF. Complete variable domain (other parts from reference TRBV30 and TRBJ2-1): SQTIHQWPATLVQPVGSPLSLECTVEGTSNPNLYWYRQAAGRGLQLLFYSVGIGQISSEVPQNLSASRPQDRQFILSSKKLLLSDSGFYLCALIGTDYNEQFFGPGTRLTVL.

This chain links TRBV27 with TRBJ1-6; D possibly corresponds to TRBD1 (5 bases). This CDR3 contains 16 residues. V lost 6 bases and J lost 0, with 12 bases in between. The germline CDR1 and CDR2 sequences are MNHEY and SMNVEV (reference sequence). CDR3 sequence (DNA): TGTGCCAGCAGAATACGGGACGGCTCCTATAATTCACCCCTCCACTTT. It yields the protein CASRIRDGSYNSPLHF.

The chain recombines TRBV7-8 with TRBJ1-4; D is possibly TRBD1 (6 bases). From germline, CDR1 is SGHVS and CDR2 FQNEAQ. The CDR3 sequence is 16 residues long. Between the trimmed V and J ends, which lost 4 bases and 6 bases, there was a span of 18 bases. The CDR3 reads CASSSQTGQVDEKLFF. CDR3 bases: TGTGCCAGCAGCTCACAAACAGGGCAGGTGGATGAAAAACTGTTTTTT.

The chain joins TRBV2 to TRBJ1-4, with 8 bases identical to TRBD1. Germline loops: CDR1 SNHLY, CDR2 FYNNEI. J was trimmed by 8 bases and V by 5 bases; bases with no gene match: 10. The CDR3 spans 15 residues. CDR3 sequence (DNA): TGTGCCAGCAGTTTCAGTGGGGCAGGGGGCGAAAAACTGTTTTTT. Its translation: CASSFSGAGGEKLFF.

J is TRBJ2-3 and V is TRBV5-4; D unclear. Germline CDR1 reads SGHNT; CDR2 reads YYREEE (reference sequence). Deletions cut 0 bases from V and 0 bases from J, with 11 bases between. The length of the CDR3 is 16 residues. The CDR3 DNA is TGTGCCAGCAGCTTGGTTGGCTATACTAGCACAGATACGCAGTATTTT. This sequence encodes CASSLVGYTSTDTQYF.

This chain connects TRBV19 to TRBJ1-1; a weak D match, TRBD1 (6 bases). Germline V gives CDR1 LNHDA, CDR2 SQIVND (reference sequence). The ends were cut back, 6 bases at V and 4 bases at J, with 15 bases in the middle. CDR3 length: 14 residues. CDR3 in DNA: TGTGCCAGTAGCCAACAGGGTGGTAGCACTGAAGCTTTCTTT. This translates into CASSQQGGSTEAFF.

The chain links TRBV5-5 to TRBJ1-2; D not resolved. In germline, CDR1 is SGHKS, CDR2 YYEKEE (reference sequence). Trimming removed 7 bases at V and 2 bases at J, with 21 bases between. CDR3 length: 16 residues. The CDR3 sequence: CASHGRVSRKNYGYTF. The CDR3 DNA reads TGTGCCAGCCACGGCCGTGTCTCGCGAAAGAACTATGGCTACACCTTC.

The J gene is TRBJ2-2, the V gene TRBV6-5; D uncertain. V was clipped by 10 bases and J by 6 bases, with 9 bases between them. The CDR3 length is 11 residues. The germline V gene has CDR1 MNHEY and CDR2 SVGAGI. The CDR3 DNA reads TGTGCCACTACGGGCGCCGGGGAGCTGTTTTTT. Amino acid sequence: CATTGAGELFF.

This clone appeared once. The J gene is TRBJ1-5, the V gene TRBV1. TRBV1 is marked as a pseudogene. There are 16 residues in the CDR3. CDR3 amino acids: CTSRPPAPILYQPQHF. DNA of the CDR3: TGCACCAGCCGTCCGCCAGCACCAATTCTGTATCAGCCCCAGCATTTT.

This clone was recorded a few times. The V call is TRBV7-6, the J call TRBJ1-4, with 7 bases that match TRBD1. This CDR3 region has 15 residues. CDR1 SGHVS and CDR2 FNYEAQ come from the germline V gene. The V segment lost 5 bases and the J segment 1 base; nucleotides outside the gene matches: 4. CDR3 residues: CASSPWTGTNEKLFF. The CDR3 DNA follows: TGTGCCAGCAGCCCCTGGACAGGAACTAATGAAAAACTGTTTTTT.

This clone came up a few times. This chain connects TRBV7-9 to TRBJ2-4; D not resolved. Germline values: CDR1 SEHNR, CDR2 FQNEAQ (reference sequence). This CDR3 is built from 15 residues. Between the trimmed V and J ends, which lost 6 bases and 0 bases, there was a span of 12 bases. CDR3 in amino acids: CASSSNGLAKNIQYF. The CDR3 region has the DNA TGTGCCAGCAGTTCGAACGGATTAGCCAAAAACATTCAGTACTTC.

This clone was picked up a small number of times. This sequence joins TRBV19 and TRBJ1-1; unclear D gene. The CDR3 extends over 13 amino acids. Germline V gene lookup returns CDR1 LNHDA and CDR2 SQIVND (reference sequence). V lost 5 bases to trimming and J lost 5 bases, with 12 bases between them. Written as DNA, the CDR3 is TGTGCCAGTAGTCGGAGGGCGGGGACTGAAGCTTTCTTT. This encodes CASSRRAGTEAFF.

In regard to this clone: The germline gene is not matched at one end of the junction; a read error may be the cause. The rearrangement uses TRBV4-1 and TRBJ2-7, with 7 bases aligning to TRBD1. The CDR3 is made up of 15 amino acids. CDR1 is MGHRA and CDR2 is YSYEKL in the germline V gene. The CDR3 loop reads CASSHPPTGSSEQYF. The CDR3 DNA reads TGCGCCAGCAGCCATCCACCGACAGGGTCCTCCGAGCAGTACTTC.

This sequence joins TRBV9 and TRBJ1-1; TRBD1 is a possible D gene (5 bases). V lost 0 bases to trimming and J lost 0 bases, with 9 bases between them. Germline V gene sequence: CDR1 SGDLS, CDR2 YYNGEE. There are 15 residues in the CDR3. The CDR3 sequence is CASSVEPGMNTEAFF. CDR3 nucleotide sequence: TGTGCCAGCAGCGTAGAGCCAGGGATGAACACTGAAGCTTTCTTT.